This entry features one T cell receptor beta chain sequence. No cognate antigen has been identified for it. No base quality information exists; no much larger clone differs at one position. Counted from cysteine to phenylalanine, this CDR3 has 12 amino acids. Only the CDR3 part of the read is kept: 36 bases, read in frame from the first base. V drops 2 bases and J drops 6 bases, leaving 5 bases in between. According to the germline V gene, CDR1 reads SGHTA and CDR2 reads FQGNSA. RNA was extracted using the RNeasy kit, and about 0.5 to 1 microgram was reverse transcribed with random hexamers. TCR beta CDR3 regions were amplified with the immunoSEQ multiplex PCR assay covering 54 Vbeta and 13 Jbeta segments. PCR amplification bias was corrected using a synthetic template baseline for primer optimization and computational correction. The authors' analysis ran thus. Reads were annotated to V, D and J genes according to IMGT and were analyzed with immunoSEQ Analyzer, with only productive sequences retained. Clonality was calculated as one minus the Shannon entropy normalized by log2 of the number of productive unique sequences. For each patient and control, public and private clones were evaluated among the 100 most prevalent clones. Clones were defined as Susac-specific if absent from the healthy and MS cohorts, from around 1,000 published viral clones and from other ImmuneACCESS disease sequences. TCRdb took the public reads, trimmed them with fastp at Q25, ran MiXCR for clone calling and kept in-frame beta chains. A single entry per CDR3 protein holds the most common genes and DNA from its merged rows. The V and J calls shown here were made by TCRdb, not taken from the authors' results. The sample records about 300,000 distinct CDR3 sequences, about 88% of which are singletons. Approximately 0.18% of the sample belongs to the ten largest clones.

Peripheral blood CD8+ and CD4+ T cells from healthy donors, Susac syndrome patients and multiple sclerosis patients were profiled using high-throughput TCR beta sequencing. The multiple sclerosis controls were treatment-naive patients whose relapsing-remitting disease, either stable or active, fulfilled the revised McDonald criteria. Bulk CD8+ and CD4+ T cells were purified magnetically by negative isolation, whereas CD8+ TEMRA cells were enriched by FACS. Blood was drawn into EDTA tubes, processed within 24 hours, and PBMCs were isolated by density gradient centrifugation. PBMCs intended for TCR sequencing were cryopreserved in liquid nitrogen and were subsequently thawed in a 37 degrees C water bath. The sorted or isolated CD4+, CD8+ and CD8+ TEMRA cells reached a purity of at least 90%. The record originates from a study of CD8 T cells in Susac syndrome (dated by TCRdb to about 2019). In terms of the full investigation: Repertoire sequencing was used to test whether CD8+ T cell activation and differentiation in Susac syndrome was antigen driven. Clonality of the CD8+ T cell repertoire was compared between more than 10 healthy donors, approximately 14 Susac syndrome patients and roughly 16 multiple sclerosis patients. The full study reports these points: The study acknowledged that relatively few individuals were included in the TCR sequencing and HLA analysis.

In this chain, TRBV7-2 is recombined with TRBJ2-1, with the D gene uncertain. Material: CD8+ T cells from PBMCs. This receptor was identified in a human donor with multiple sclerosis. The CDR3 reads CASSLHGNEQFF. The sequenced DNA is TGTGCCAGCAGCTTACACGGCAATGAGCAGTTCTTC.